This TCR beta chain comes out of a study of Ad26.COV2.S vaccination and SARS-CoV-2 variants. The count of this clone is one. Some clones are missing from TCRdb's copy, which holds only in-frame ones; the method was immunoSEQ multiplex PCR. The data hold roughly 380,000 clones, with more than 75% observed a single time. Treatment specified: around 19 received Ad26.COV2.S at low or high dose, single or two shots; about five received placebo; per-sample allocation not given. Day 63 after the first injection of vaccine or placebo was the sampling time. The CDR3 runs to 14 residues. V shed 0 bases and J shed 1 base, with 5 bases lying between them. Germline CDR1 is MRHNA and CDR2 is SNTAGT.

J is TRBJ2-3 and V is TRBV6-4, with D unresolved. This specimen was peripheral blood, taken in a trial of Ad26.COV2.S vaccine versus placebo. This TCR was recovered from a person aged 18-60 years who received the Ad26.COV2.S COVID-19 vaccine or a placebo. The CDR3 DNA follows: TGTGCCAGCAGTGACTCGTTAGGCACAGATACGCAGTATTTT. Protein: CASSDSLGTDTQYF.